This record covers a single T cell receptor beta chain. The CDR3 totals 17 residues. Germline V CDR1 and CDR2: SGHTA, FQGTGA. V was trimmed by 0 bases and J by 1 base, leaving 14 bases between them. TCRdb reanalysed the RT-PCR reads using MiXCR and keeps one entry per CDR3 protein. This sample has 800,000 to 1,000,000 distinct CDR3 sequences, with roughly 18% found just once. The data belong to a study of patients and donors after allogeneic stem cell transplantation. The sample consisted of blood, either unsorted or a sorted T cell fraction (not recorded which). The sequence was collected from a human donor who was either an allogeneic HSCT recipient or a stem cell or donor lymphocyte infusion donor (not recorded which). It is not recorded whose cells these are; they may come from a transplant donor. The V call is TRBV7-3, the J call TRBJ2-3; D is uncertain. CDR3 sequence: CASSLTSRVTGTDTQYF. CDR3 bases: TGTGCCAGCAGCTTAACGTCTCGAGTCACAGGCACAGATACGCAGTATTTT.